This TCR beta chain stems from a study of T cell changes during pregnancy in multiple sclerosis. The CDR3 loop spans 14 amino acids. Germline lookup yields CDR1 ENHRY and CDR2 SYGVKD. With 9 bases clipped from V and 4 bases from J, the junction kept 6 bases outside the gene matches. Assay used: immunoSEQ multiplex PCR; TCRdb lists only in-frame clones, some missing. Of just under 100,000 clones in the sample, about 94% were seen once. The input for sequencing was peripheral blood, taken after pregnancy. The chain joins TRBV10-3 to TRBJ2-5; 12 positions match TRBD2. This clonotype originated in a female donor with multiple sclerosis, enrolled in a pregnancy study. The DNA of the CDR3 is TGTGCCATAACACCGGGACTAGCGGGAGAGACCCAGTACTTC. Its translation is CAITPGLAGETQYF.